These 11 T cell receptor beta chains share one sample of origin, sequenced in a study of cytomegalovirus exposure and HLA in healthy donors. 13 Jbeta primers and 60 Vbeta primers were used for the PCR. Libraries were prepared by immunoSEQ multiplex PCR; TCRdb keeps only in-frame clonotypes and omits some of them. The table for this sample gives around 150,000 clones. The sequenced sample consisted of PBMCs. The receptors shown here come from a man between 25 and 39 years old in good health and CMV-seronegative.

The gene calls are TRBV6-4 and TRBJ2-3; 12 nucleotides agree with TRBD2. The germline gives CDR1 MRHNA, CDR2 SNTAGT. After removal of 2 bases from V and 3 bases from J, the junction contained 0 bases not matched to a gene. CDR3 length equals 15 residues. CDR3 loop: CASSDGTSGTDTQYF. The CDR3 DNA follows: TGTGCCAGCAGTGACGGGACTAGCGGGACAGATACGCAGTATTTT.

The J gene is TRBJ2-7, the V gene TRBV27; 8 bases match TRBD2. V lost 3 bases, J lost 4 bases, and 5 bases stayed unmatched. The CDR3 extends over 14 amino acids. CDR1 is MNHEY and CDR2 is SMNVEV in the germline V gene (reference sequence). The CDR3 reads CASSFAGGLYEQYF. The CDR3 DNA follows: TGTGCCAGCAGTTTTGCGGGGGGTTTATACGAGCAGTACTTC.

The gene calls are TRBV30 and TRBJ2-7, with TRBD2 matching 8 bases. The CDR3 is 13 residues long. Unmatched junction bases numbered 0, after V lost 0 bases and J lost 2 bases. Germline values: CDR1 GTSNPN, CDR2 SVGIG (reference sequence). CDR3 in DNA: TGTGCCTGGAGTGTGGGACTAGCCTACGAGCAGTACTTC. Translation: CAWSVGLAYEQYF.

CDR3 residues: CASSDLDRDYSYEQYF. The CDR3 DNA sequence: TGTGCCAGCAGTGACTTGGACAGGGACTATTCCTACGAGCAGTACTTC. The chain combines TRBV6-4 with TRBJ2-7, with a weak D call TRBD1 (8 bases). The germline V and J ends were trimmed by 1 base and 1 base, with 14 bases remaining between them. CDR3 length: 16 residues. Looked up from germline, CDR1 is MRHNA and CDR2 is SNTAGT.

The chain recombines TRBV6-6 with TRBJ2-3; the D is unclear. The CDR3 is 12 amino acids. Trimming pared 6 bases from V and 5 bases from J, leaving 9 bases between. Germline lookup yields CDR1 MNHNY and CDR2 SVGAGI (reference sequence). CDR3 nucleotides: TGTGCCAGCAGCCCGTCGGGAGATACGCAGTATTTT. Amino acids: CASSPSGDTQYF.

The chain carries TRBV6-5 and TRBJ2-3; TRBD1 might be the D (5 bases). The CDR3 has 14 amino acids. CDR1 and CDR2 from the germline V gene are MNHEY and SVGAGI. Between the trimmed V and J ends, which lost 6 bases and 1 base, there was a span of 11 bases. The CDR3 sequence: CASRGLGGTDTQYF. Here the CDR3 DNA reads TGTGCCAGCAGGGGTCTAGGGGGCACAGATACGCAGTATTTT.

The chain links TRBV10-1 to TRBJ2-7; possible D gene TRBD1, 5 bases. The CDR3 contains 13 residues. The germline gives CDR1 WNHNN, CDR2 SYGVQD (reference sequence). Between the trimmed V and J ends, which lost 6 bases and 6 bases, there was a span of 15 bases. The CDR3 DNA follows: TGCGCCAGCAGCCGCGACAGAGTGGCCGAGCAGTACTTC. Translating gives CASSRDRVAEQYF.

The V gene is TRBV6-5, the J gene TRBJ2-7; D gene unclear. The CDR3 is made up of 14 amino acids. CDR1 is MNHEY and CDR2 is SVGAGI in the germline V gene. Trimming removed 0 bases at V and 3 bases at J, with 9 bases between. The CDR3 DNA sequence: TGTGCCAGCAGTTACTCGCCTATTTTCTACGAGCAGTACTTC. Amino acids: CASSYSPIFYEQYF.

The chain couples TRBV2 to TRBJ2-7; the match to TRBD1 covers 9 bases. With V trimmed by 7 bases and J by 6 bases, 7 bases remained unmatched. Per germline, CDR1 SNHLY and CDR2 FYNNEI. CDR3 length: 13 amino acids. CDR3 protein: CASKLQGAVEQYF. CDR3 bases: TGTGCCAGCAAACTACAGGGGGCTGTCGAGCAGTACTTC.

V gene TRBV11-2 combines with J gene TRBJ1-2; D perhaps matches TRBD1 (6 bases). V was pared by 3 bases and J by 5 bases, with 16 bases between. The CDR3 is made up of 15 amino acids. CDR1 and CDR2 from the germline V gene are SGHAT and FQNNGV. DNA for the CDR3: TGTGCCAGCAGCTTTGCTCAGGGGCGACAATATGGCTACACCTTC. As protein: CASSFAQGRQYGYTF. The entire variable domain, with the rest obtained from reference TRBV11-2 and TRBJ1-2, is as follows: EAGVAQSPRYKIIEKRQSVAFWCNPISGHATLYWYQQILGQGPKLLIQFQNNGVVDDSQLPKDRFSAERLKGVDSTLKIQPAKLEDSAVYLCASSFAQGRQYGYTFGSGTRLTVV.

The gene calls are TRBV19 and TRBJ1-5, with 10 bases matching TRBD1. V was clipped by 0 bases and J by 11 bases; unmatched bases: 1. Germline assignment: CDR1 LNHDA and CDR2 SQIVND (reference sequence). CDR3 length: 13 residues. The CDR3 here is CASSIEGTGAQHF. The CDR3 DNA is TGTGCCAGTAGTATAGAAGGGACAGGGGCCCAGCATTTT.